Listed below are T cell receptor beta chains from one sample, sequenced in a study of Graves' ophthalmopathy and Graves' hyperthyroidism. One entry per CDR3 protein results from TCRdb running MiXCR on the multiplex PCR reads. The sample has around 1,000,000 distinct CDR3 sequences, 35% to 45% seen once. The sequenced material came from peripheral blood or thyroid tissue (not recorded which). Every receptor here comes from an adult man with Graves' hyperthyroidism. CDR3s include the opening cysteine and the closing phenylalanine or tryptophan. The order of the fields is V gene, D gene, clone size, J gene, CDR3 protein, CDR3 DNA. D genes are given only for firm matches. Clone size, where shown, is once, few, many, or a class for clones that have expanded.

>TRBV9|TRBD2|NA|TRBJ2-7
CASSVEGLADYEQYF
TGTGCCAGCAGCGTAGAGGGACTAGCGGACTACGAGCAGTACTTC
>TRBV6-1|NA|few|TRBJ1-5
CASSEGSGSNQPQHF
TGTGCCAGCAGTGAGGGCTCGGGCAGCAATCAGCCCCAGCATTTT
>TRBV9|NA|few|TRBJ1-2
CASSVDTRSEIYGYTF
TGTGCCAGCAGCGTAGACACCCGATCAGAGATCTATGGCTACACCTTC
>TRBV25-1|NA|NA|TRBJ1-2
CASTEGGYGYTF
TGTGCCAGCACGGAAGGGGGCTATGGCTACACCTTC
>TRBV13|NA|many|TRBJ1-6
CASSRSLGGGNSPLHF
TGTGCCAGCAGCAGATCCCTTGGGGGGGGGAATTCACCCCTCCACTTT
>TRBV20-1|TRBD2|many|TRBJ2-7
CSAIGTSGRPTYEQYF
TGCAGTGCCATTGGGACTAGCGGGAGACCTACCTACGAGCAGTACTTC
>TRBV11-2|NA|many|TRBJ1-2
CASSQREDYGYTF
TGTGCCAGCAGCCAAAGGGAAGACTATGGCTACACCTTC
>TRBV6-5|NA|few|TRBJ2-7
CASRDGEQYF
TGTGCCAGCAGGGACGGGGAGCAGTACTTC
>TRBV7-8|NA|few|TRBJ1-5
CASSLLGKYSNQPQHF
TGTGCCAGCAGCTTATTGGGCAAGTATAGCAATCAGCCCCAGCATTTT
>TRBV6-1|NA|many|TRBJ2-5
CASGFDGVPETQYF
TGTGCCAGCGGGTTTGATGGGGTTCCGGAGACCCAGTACTTC
>TRBV12-3/TRBV12-4|NA|many|TRBJ1-3
CASTYGQSGGNTIYF
TGTGCCAGCACCTACGGACAGTCGGGTGGAAACACCATATATTTT
>TRBV19|NA|few|TRBJ1-6
CASSMLGGSPLHF
TGTGCCAGTAGTATGTTGGGGGGATCACCCCTCCACTTT
>TRBV7-2|TRBD2|NA|TRBJ2-5
CASSLWAGGPSRVDEQYF
TGTGCCAGCAGCTTATGGGCGGGAGGGCCTTCCCGAGTTGATGAGCAGTACTTC
>TRBV12-3/TRBV12-4|NA|few|TRBJ2-5
CASSYWGHAETQYF
TGTGCCAGCAGTTACTGGGGACACGCAGAGACCCAGTACTTC
>TRBV4-3|NA|many|TRBJ1-2
CASSQDWSDLDGYTF
TGCGCCAGCAGCCAAGATTGGTCCGACCTGGATGGCTACACCTTC
>TRBV6-5|NA|many|TRBJ2-5
CASRVGIQETQYF
TGTGCCAGTCGGGTGGGCATCCAAGAGACCCAGTACTTC
>TRBV20-1|NA|NA|TRBJ2-5
CSASQGMETQYF
TGCAGTGCTAGTCAGGGTATGGAGACCCAGTACTTC
>TRBV6-6|TRBD1|many|TRBJ1-2
CASRPGQETMRGYTF
TGTGCCAGCAGACCCGGACAGGAAACGATGAGGGGCTACACCTTC
>TRBV29-1|TRBD1|many|TRBJ1-2
CSVFTPGQGYGYTF
TGCAGCGTTTTCACCCCGGGACAGGGTTATGGCTACACCTTC
>TRBV14|NA|few|TRBJ2-5
CASSQGSGFQGTQYF
TGTGCCAGCAGCCAAGGGAGCGGCTTCCAAGGGACCCAGTACTTC
>TRBV29-1|NA|many|TRBJ2-5
CSVELELQETQYF
TGCAGCGTTGAATTGGAGCTACAAGAGACCCAGTACTTC
>TRBV3-1|NA|few|TRBJ1-5
CASSQELLNQPQHF
TGTGCCAGCAGCCAGGAGTTGTTAAATCAGCCCCAGCATTTT
>TRBV10-2|NA|many|TRBJ2-7
CASSDSDGSYEQYF
TGCGCCAGCAGTGATTCCGACGGTTCCTACGAGCAGTACTTC
>TRBV13|NA|NA|TRBJ1-2
CASQEVGNYGYTF
TGTGCCAGCCAGGAGGTAGGAAACTATGGCTACACCTTC
>TRBV6-5|NA|few|TRBJ2-5
CASSEGPQAWWQETQYF
TGTGCCAGCAGTGAGGGTCCGCAGGCGTGGTGGCAAGAGACCCAGTACTTC
>TRBV29-1|NA|NA|TRBJ2-6
CSVEKGANVLTF
TGCAGCGTTGAAAAGGGGGCCAACGTCCTGACTTTC
>TRBV7-8|NA|NA|TRBJ1-3
CASSLAQTDSGNTIYF
TGTGCCAGCAGCTTAGCTCAGACAGACTCTGGAAACACCATATATTTT
>TRBV15|NA|NA|TRBJ2-3
CATSRDPNTDTQYF
TGTGCCACCAGCAGAGATCCGAACACGGATACGCAGTATTTT
>TRBV3-1|NA|NA|TRBJ2-5
CASSLSRQGGRETQYF
TGTGCCAGCAGCCTTAGTCGACAGGGCGGGAGGGAGACCCAGTACTTC
>TRBV20-1|TRBD1|many|TRBJ1-2
CSAGQTGRLMNGYTF
TGCAGTGCTGGCCAGACAGGGCGTTTGATGAATGGCTACACCTTC
>TRBV6-2/TRBV6-3|NA|many|TRBJ1-1
CASSYPGDTEAFF
TGTGCCAGCAGTTACCCAGGGGACACTGAAGCTTTCTTT
>TRBV29-1|TRBD2|many|TRBJ2-2
CSVAAGSGELFF
TGCAGCGTTGCAGCGGGGTCCGGGGAGCTGTTTTTT
>TRBV20-1|NA|NA|TRBJ1-5
CSAREGGNRRNQPQHF
TGCAGTGCTAGAGAGGGAGGGAATCGACGGAATCAGCCCCAGCATTTT
>TRBV11-1|NA|NA|TRBJ2-6
CASGVRASGANVLTF
TGTGCCAGCGGGGTCCGAGCCTCTGGGGCCAACGTCCTGACTTTC
>TRBV24-1|NA|NA|TRBJ1-6
CAGGDYNSPLHF
TGTGCCGGCGGAGATTATAATTCACCCCTCCACTTT
>TRBV7-2|NA|many|TRBJ1-2
CASSPTWERGYGYTF
TGTGCCAGCAGCCCAACTTGGGAGCGGGGCTATGGCTACACCTTC
>TRBV10-3|NA|many|TRBJ2-7
CAISWRADEQYF
TGTGCCATCAGTTGGCGGGCCGACGAGCAGTACTTC
>TRBV5-1|TRBD1|NA|TRBJ2-7
CASSLGTGINEQYF
TGCGCCAGCAGCTTGGGGACAGGGATCAACGAGCAGTACTTC
>TRBV10-3|TRBD1|NA|TRBJ2-5
CAISGGTAPRETQYF
TGTGCCATCAGTGGGGGGACAGCCCCTAGGGAGACCCAGTACTTC
>TRBV20-1|NA|NA|TRBJ1-1
CSARGPSGGGLAEAFF
TGCAGTGCTAGAGGCCCTTCGGGAGGGGGTTTGGCTGAAGCTTTCTTT
>TRBV6-2/TRBV6-3|NA|few|TRBJ2-2
CASSYSYFRIRGRNTGELFF
TGTGCCAGCAGTTACTCTTACTTTAGGATAAGGGGACGGAACACCGGGGAGCTGTTTTTT
>TRBV25-1|TRBD1|many|TRBJ1-2
CASSEYTLNRGSGYGYTF
TGTGCCAGCAGTGAATATACCCTCAACAGGGGATCTGGCTATGGCTACACCTTC
>TRBV24-1|NA|many|TRBJ1-1
CATSDLTPGGAFF
TGTGCCACCAGTGATTTGACACCCGGGGGAGCTTTCTTT
>TRBV10-2|TRBD1|few|TRBJ2-5
CASSEMAGGLQETQYF
TGTGCCAGCAGTGAAATGGCAGGGGGCCTCCAAGAGACCCAGTACTTC
>TRBV11-2|TRBD2|NA|TRBJ2-7
CASSSRTSERTYEQYF
TGTGCCAGCAGCTCGAGGACTAGCGAAAGGACCTACGAGCAGTACTTC
>TRBV28|TRBD1|NA|TRBJ1-5
CASSGTGTFSNQPQHF
TGTGCCAGCAGCGGGACAGGGACGTTCAGCAATCAGCCCCAGCATTTT
>TRBV19|TRBD1|few|TRBJ2-7
CASSGGPGQGSRYEQYF
TGTGCCAGTAGTGGAGGACCGGGACAGGGGAGTCGTTACGAGCAGTACTTC
>TRBV12-3/TRBV12-4|NA|few|TRBJ1-5
CASQARRGRLPWQPQHF
TGTGCCAGCCAGGCACGGCGGGGTCGGCTGCCATGGCAGCCCCAGCATTTT
>TRBV19|NA|many|TRBJ1-1
CASTDESGNTEAFF
TGTGCCAGTACCGATGAGTCGGGGAACACTGAAGCTTTCTTT
>TRBV5-1|TRBD2|NA|TRBJ2-7
CAGRGDAYEQYF
TGCGCCGGACGGGGGGATGCGTACGAGCAGTACTTC
>TRBV6-5|NA|few|TRBJ2-7
CASSGEGPTPGHF
TGTGCCAGCAGTGGCGAGGGGCCAACCCCGGGGCACTTC
>TRBV25-1|NA|NA|TRBJ1-1
CASHGGTGNTEAFF
TGTGCCAGCCACGGCGGGACGGGGAACACTGAAGCTTTCTTT
>TRBV24-1|TRBD1|many|TRBJ1-2
CATSAGQSSYGYTF
TGTGCCACCAGTGCGGGACAGTCAAGCTATGGCTACACCTTC